This TCR beta chain was documented in a study of early T cells in non-severe SARS-CoV-2 infection. CDR3 length: 11 residues. Trimming stripped 2 bases from V and 8 bases from J, with 4 bases between. Germline CDR1 SEHNR, CDR2 FQNEAQ (reference sequence). Regarding the study as a whole: Matching with VDJdb favored anti-spike CD8 responses (missing private and CD4 specificities).

Researchers attached unique molecular identifiers to individual cDNA molecules. In TCRdb, the 5' RACE reads were re-called with MiXCR into one record per CDR3 protein. The data contain around 76,000 distinct CDR3 sequences, less than 15% of them singletons. This clonotype has ten or more counts. Its cognate antigen is unknown. The sample comprised whole blood. This sequence was found in an adult who was a healthcare worker with PCR-confirmed SARS-CoV-2 infection or an uninfected control (not recorded which). The chain employs TRBV7-9 and TRBJ2-1; D is uncertain. In nucleotides, the CDR3 is TGTGCCAGCAGCTTAAATGATGAGCAGTTCTTC. Its translation is CASSLNDEQFF. Drawing the rest from reference TRBV7-9 and TRBJ2-1, the complete variable domain is DTGVSQNPRHKITKRGQNVTFRCDPISEHNRLYWYRQTLGQGPEFLTYFQNEAQLEKSRLLSDRFSAERPKGSFSTLEIQRTEQGDSAMYLCASSLNDEQFFGPGTRLTVL.